The 10 T cell receptor beta chains given below trace back to one sample, sequenced in a study of cytomegalovirus exposure and HLA in healthy donors. The assay was immunoSEQ multiplex PCR, and TCRdb's table has in-frame clones only and misses some. The sample carries around 180,000 clones, roughly 88% recorded once. Input material: PBMCs. These receptors originate from a woman in her late teens or twenties in good health and CMV-seronegative.

Only a few counts were recorded for this clone. The CDR3 DNA sequence: TGTGCCAGCAGCGTCCTCGAGTATGGCTACACCTTC. This gives the protein CASSVLEYGYTF. The chain recombines TRBV5-5 with TRBJ1-2; D is undetermined. Germline V CDR1 and CDR2: SGHKS, YYEKEE (reference sequence). The CDR3 has 12 amino acids. The V end was cut by 4 bases, the J end by 5 bases, with 9 bases between.

V and J are TRBV15 and TRBJ2-7; D gene ambiguous. Trimming shortened V by 4 bases and J by 10 bases, and 17 bases separated the two germline ends. The CDR3 totals 13 residues. Germline CDR1 LNHNV, CDR2 YYDKDF (reference sequence). The CDR3 loop reads CATSTPDTLAQYF. CDR3 sequence (DNA): TGTGCCACCAGCACCCCTGACACCCTGGCCCAGTACTTC.

The rearrangement links TRBV21-1 to TRBJ2-3; the D segment call TRBD2 is taken from the table without a DNA check. TRBV21-1 is listed as a pseudogene. The CDR3 runs 16 residues. The CDR3 sequence: CASICSSGRTTDTQYF. CDR3 DNA: TGTGCCAGCATCTGCTCTAGCGGGAGGACCACAGATACGCAGTATTTT.

The count of this clone is one. The genes are TRBV5-1 and TRBJ2-5; 8 bases fit TRBD1. This CDR3 is built from 14 residues. After removal of 4 bases from V and 1 base from J, the junction contained 3 bases not matched to a gene. Germline V CDR1 and CDR2: SGHRS, YFSETQ. The CDR3 DNA reads as TGCGCCAGCAGCCCGGACAGGGTCCAAGAGACCCAGTACTTC. Translated: CASSPDRVQETQYF.

This chain links TRBV19 with TRBJ1-2; D uncertain. The length of the CDR3 is 13 residues. The V end lost 5 bases, the J end lost 9 bases, and 16 bases lay between the germline ends. Germline V CDR1 and CDR2: LNHDA, SQIVND (reference sequence). CDR3 loop: CASSLLAADSYTF. CDR3 DNA sequence: TGTGCCAGTAGTTTATTGGCTGCTGATAGCTACACCTTC.

The chain links TRBV7-9 to TRBJ1-2; perhaps TRBD1 as D (6 bases). CDR3 length: 18 residues. The ends were cut back, 0 bases at V and 4 bases at J, with 21 bases in the middle. Germline CDR1 is SEHNR and CDR2 is FQNEAQ (reference sequence). CDR3 DNA: TGTGCCAGCAGCTTAGCGGATAGTCTACAGGGAAGAGTCTATGGCTACACCTTC. Its protein product is CASSLADSLQGRVYGYTF.

The chain has TRBV5-1 and TRBJ1-1; D is undetermined. This CDR3 has 13 residues. Trimming removed 4 bases from V and 5 bases from J, with 12 bases in between. Germline V CDR1 and CDR2: SGHRS, YFSETQ. The CDR3, as DNA: TGCGCCAGCAGCGGTACGGGGAAAACTGAAGCTTTCTTT. This codes for CASSGTGKTEAFF.

J is TRBJ1-2 and V is TRBV5-4; D might be TRBD1 (6 bases). V was clipped by 0 bases and J by 2 bases, with 8 bases between them. The CDR3 is 14 residues long. Germline V lookup: CDR1 SGHNT, CDR2 YYREEE (reference sequence). The CDR3 spells CASSLDQGNYGYTF. The CDR3 nucleotides are TGTGCCAGCAGCTTGGATCAGGGGAACTATGGCTACACCTTC.

This chain links TRBV19 with TRBJ2-3; D is perhaps TRBD1 (6 bases). CDR3 length: 14 residues. Germline lookup yields CDR1 LNHDA and CDR2 SQIVND (reference sequence). V gave up 3 bases and J gave up 2 bases, with 9 bases separating them. The CDR3 reads CASSINRVTDTQYF. The CDR3 DNA follows: TGTGCCAGTAGTATTAACAGGGTCACAGATACGCAGTATTTT.

This chain joins TRBV10-1 and TRBJ2-7, with no clear D. V was clipped by 4 bases and J by 6 bases, with 13 bases between them. Germline V gene sequence: CDR1 WNHNN, CDR2 SYGVQD (reference sequence). The CDR3 is 13 amino acids. CDR3 sequence (DNA): TGCGCCAGCAGTGGACCGACATTCGGCGAGCAGTACTTC. It encodes CASSGPTFGEQYF.